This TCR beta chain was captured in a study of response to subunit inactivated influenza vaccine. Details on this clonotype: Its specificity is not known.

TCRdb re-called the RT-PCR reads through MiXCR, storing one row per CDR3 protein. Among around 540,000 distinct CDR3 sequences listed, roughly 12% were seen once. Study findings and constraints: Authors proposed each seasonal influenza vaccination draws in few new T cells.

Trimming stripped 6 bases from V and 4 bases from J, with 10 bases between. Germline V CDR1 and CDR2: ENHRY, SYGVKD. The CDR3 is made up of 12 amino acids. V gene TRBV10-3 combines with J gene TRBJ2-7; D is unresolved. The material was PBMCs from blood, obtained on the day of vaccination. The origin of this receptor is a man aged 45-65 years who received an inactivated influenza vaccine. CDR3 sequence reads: CAIRPAGYEQYF. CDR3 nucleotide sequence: TGTGCCATCAGGCCCGCCGGTTACGAGCAGTACTTC.